This T cell receptor beta chain was profiled in a study of CD8 T cells in Susac syndrome. Treatment-naive patients with stable or active relapsing-remitting disease served as multiple sclerosis controls. V lost 3 bases to trimming and J lost 7 bases; unmatched junction nucleotides: 7. CDR3 length equals 14 residues. An input of roughly 0.45 to 1 ug of RNA was subjected to reverse transcription using random hexamers. TCRdb independently ran MiXCR on the immunoSEQ multiplex PCR reads; one entry per CDR3 protein. The data hold more than 100,000 distinct CDR3 sequences, with roughly 80% observed a single time.

The source of this sequence is a human donor with multiple sclerosis. What was sequenced was CD8+ T cells from PBMCs. V gene TRBV12-3 or TRBV12-4 combines with J gene TRBJ2-7, with 9 bases identical to TRBD2. DNA of the CDR3: TGTGCCAGCAGTTTTAGCGGGAGTTCGGGGGAGCAGTACGTC. Translation: CASSFSGSSGEQYV.